The T cell receptor (beta chain) described here comes from a study of blood T cell repertoires in COVID-19. Study background: T cells, B-cell-depleted T cells, or PBMCs supplied cDNA or gDNA.

Clones were sequenced by immunoSEQ multiplex PCR, and TCRdb holds only the in-frame ones, with some missing. The sample includes about 210,000 clones, 80% to 90% of them seen just once. The ends lost 1 base at V and 9 bases at J; junction bases unmatched: 17. Per germline, CDR1 MGHRA and CDR2 YSYEKL. The CDR3 runs to 18 residues. This chain joins TRBV4-1 and TRBJ2-3; the match to TRBD2 covers 9 bases. The source material was peripheral blood. The sequence came from a woman between 50 and 59 years old with acute or convalescent COVID-19. The CDR3 here is CASSQGTAREGGRKTQYF. The CDR3 DNA reads TGCGCCAGCAGCCAAGGGACGGCGCGGGAGGGCGGGAGGAAAACGCAGTATTTT.